This T cell receptor beta chain originates from a study of blood T cell repertoires in COVID-19. Using immunoSEQ multiplex PCR, the repertoire was profiled, and TCRdb retains in-frame clones only, with some absent. This sample yields about 94,000 clones, of which around 83% are seen a single time; 10% to 15% belongs to the top ten. The length of the CDR3 is 15 residues. The germline gives CDR1 LGHDT, CDR2 YNNKEL (reference sequence). V lost 4 bases, J lost 6 bases, and 9 bases stayed unmatched. The J gene is TRBJ1-5, the V gene TRBV3-1 (or the pseudogene TRBV3-2); 7 positions match TRBD1. Material: peripheral blood. The TCR comes from an older woman in a cohort sampled during active or convalescent COVID-19. The CDR3 spells CASSPVFDRAQPQHF. In DNA, the CDR3 is TGTGCCAGCAGCCCTGTTTTCGACAGGGCTCAGCCCCAGCATTTT.